The T cell receptor beta chain under discussion was sequenced for a study of molecular identifiers for immune sequencing clone quantification. Germline CDR1 reads SGHRS; CDR2 reads YFSETQ. The CDR3 is 17 residues long. With 2 bases clipped from V and 8 bases from J, the junction kept 14 bases outside the gene matches. In TCRdb, the PCR reads were re-called with MiXCR into one record per CDR3 protein. The table has more than 450,000 distinct CDR3 sequences, 25% seen once. A CD8+CD4-CCR7+CD45RA+ phenotype served as the sorting definition for naive CD8 T cells. On this clonotype itself: No antigen is known for it. This clone may be a read error of a much larger clone one base away.

Findings and limits, study-wide: Jurkat TCR RNA spiked in from one cell could reportedly be detected among about a million naive cells.

The source material was naive CD8+ T cells from blood, with Jurkat cell RNA spiked in. This sample's subset: FACS-sorted CD8+CD4-CCR7+CD45RA+ naive T cells. The chain links TRBV5-1 to TRBJ2-1, with 9 bases aligning to TRBD2. The clonotype originates from a human donor in good health. Some libraries in this study had Jurkat cell RNA spiked in. DNA for the CDR3: TGCGCCAGCAGCTTCTTTCTTTTAGCGGGGGAGGGCGATGAGCAGTTCTTC. Its protein is CASSFFLLAGEGDEQFF.